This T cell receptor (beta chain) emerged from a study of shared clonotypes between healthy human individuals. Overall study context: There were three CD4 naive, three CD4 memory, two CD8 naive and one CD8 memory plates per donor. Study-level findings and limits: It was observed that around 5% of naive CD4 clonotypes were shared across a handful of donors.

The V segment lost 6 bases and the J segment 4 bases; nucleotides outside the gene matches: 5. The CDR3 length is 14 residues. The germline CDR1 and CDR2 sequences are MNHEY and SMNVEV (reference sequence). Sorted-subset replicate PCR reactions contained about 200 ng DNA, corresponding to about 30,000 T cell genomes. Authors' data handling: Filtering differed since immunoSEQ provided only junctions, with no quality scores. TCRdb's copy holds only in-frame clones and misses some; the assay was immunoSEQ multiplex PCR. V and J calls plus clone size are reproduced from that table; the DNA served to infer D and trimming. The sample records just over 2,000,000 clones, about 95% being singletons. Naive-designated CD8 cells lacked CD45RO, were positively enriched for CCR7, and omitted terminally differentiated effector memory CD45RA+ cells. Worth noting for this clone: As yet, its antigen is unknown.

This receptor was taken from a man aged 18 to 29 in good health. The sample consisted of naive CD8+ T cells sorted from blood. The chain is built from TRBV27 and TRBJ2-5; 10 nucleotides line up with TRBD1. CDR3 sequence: CASSPTGGGETQYF. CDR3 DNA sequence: TGTGCCAGCAGCCCGACAGGGGGCGGAGAGACCCAGTACTTC.